The rows below give T cell receptor beta chains drawn from one sample of a study of radiotherapy plus CTLA-4 blockade in lung cancer. Assay used: immunoSEQ multiplex PCR; TCRdb lists only in-frame clones, some missing. This sample has some 73,000 clones; under 85% occur once, and the top ten carry roughly 0.87%. Sequencing was performed on peripheral blood, taken from a patient treated with radiotherapy plus ipilimumab. These receptors were obtained from a human donor with non-small cell lung cancer who had stable disease on radiotherapy plus ipilimumab. CDR3s include the opening cysteine and the closing phenylalanine or tryptophan. Fields, in order: clone size, J gene, V gene, D gene, CDR3 DNA, CDR3 protein. A D gene is named only where the DNA matches it firmly. A row's size may be missing; if present it is once, few, many or a size class.

size: -; J: TRBJ2-2; V: TRBV6-1; D: -; DNA: TGTGCCAGCAGTGTCCTAGCGTCGGAGATGACCGGGGAGCTGTTTTTT; CDR3: CASSVLASEMTGELFF
size: -; J: TRBJ2-7; V: TRBV19; D: TRBD2; DNA: TGTGCCAGTAGTATAGCCGGGACTATCTACGAGCAGTACTTC; CDR3: CASSIAGTIYEQYF
size: few; J: TRBJ1-1; V: TRBV19; D: -; DNA: TGTGCCAGTAGTGGGGCGAGGGCTCCTGAAGCTTTCTTT; CDR3: CASSGARAPEAFF
size: -; J: TRBJ1-5; V: TRBV27; D: -; DNA: TGTGCCAGCAGGTCCAGGGAGGCCGGGAAGCCCCAGCATTTT; CDR3: CASRSREAGKPQHF
size: -; J: TRBJ1-3; V: TRBV2; D: -; DNA: TGTGCCAGCAGGGCCCTGTTGTTCCAGGAGCTCTCTGGAAACACCATATATTTT; CDR3: CASRALLFQELSGNTIYF
size: -; J: TRBJ2-7; V: TRBV5-1; D: TRBD1; DNA: TGCGCCAGCAGCCTTAGGGGACAGGGAGCTTACGAGCAGTACTTC; CDR3: CASSLRGQGAYEQYF
size: -; J: TRBJ2-7; V: TRBV11-2; D: -; DNA: TGTGCCAGCAGCCGGGGACCGACCTACGAGCAGTACTTC; CDR3: CASSRGPTYEQYF
size: -; J: TRBJ2-1; V: TRBV2; D: -; DNA: TGTGCCAGCAGTGTGGGGGCGGGAGCCCGCAATGAGCAGTTCTTC; CDR3: CASSVGAGARNEQFF
size: -; J: TRBJ1-2; V: TRBV11-2; D: -; DNA: TGTGCCAGCAGCTTAGGCGGACTCCTCTATGGCTACACCTTC; CDR3: CASSLGGLLYGYTF
size: -; J: TRBJ2-1; V: TRBV9; D: -; DNA: TGTGCCAGCAGAGCAGGGGACATCGATGAGCAGTTCTTC; CDR3: CASRAGDIDEQFF
size: once; J: TRBJ2-7; V: TRBV7-9; D: -; DNA: TGTGCCAGCAGCCTGGGACCCAGCCTTCACGAGCAGTACTTC; CDR3: CASSLGPSLHEQYF
size: -; J: TRBJ1-1; V: TRBV7-9; D: TRBD1; DNA: TGTGCCAGCAGCTCCTCCGGACAGGGAAACACTGAAGCTTTCTTT; CDR3: CASSSSGQGNTEAFF
size: -; J: TRBJ1-5; V: TRBV28; D: TRBD1; DNA: TGTGCCAGCAGTGCGCCGGGACAGGGGTTCAGGCCCCAGCATTTT; CDR3: CASSAPGQGFRPQHF